The T cell receptor beta chain described here comes from a study of T-cell memory formation after mild COVID-19. CDR3 length: 13 amino acids. The germline V gene has CDR1 SGHRS and CDR2 YFSETQ. Trimming pared 3 bases from V and 4 bases from J, leaving 11 bases between. MiXCR was run by TCRdb on the 5' RACE reads, yielding one entry per CDR3 protein. The sample lists approximately 500,000 distinct CDR3 sequences; approximately 25% were seen once. The sequencing sample was made of PBMCs or a T cell subset sorted from them (not recorded which). This TCR was recovered from an adult woman who had mild COVID-19 (a few samples of this study predate the infection). Cell type and time point are not known. The chain joins TRBV5-1 to TRBJ2-7, with D possibly being TRBD1 (6 bases). The CDR3, as DNA: TGCGCCAGCAGCTCCTCAGGGGTATACGAGCAGTACTTC. Translation gives CASSSSGVYEQYF.